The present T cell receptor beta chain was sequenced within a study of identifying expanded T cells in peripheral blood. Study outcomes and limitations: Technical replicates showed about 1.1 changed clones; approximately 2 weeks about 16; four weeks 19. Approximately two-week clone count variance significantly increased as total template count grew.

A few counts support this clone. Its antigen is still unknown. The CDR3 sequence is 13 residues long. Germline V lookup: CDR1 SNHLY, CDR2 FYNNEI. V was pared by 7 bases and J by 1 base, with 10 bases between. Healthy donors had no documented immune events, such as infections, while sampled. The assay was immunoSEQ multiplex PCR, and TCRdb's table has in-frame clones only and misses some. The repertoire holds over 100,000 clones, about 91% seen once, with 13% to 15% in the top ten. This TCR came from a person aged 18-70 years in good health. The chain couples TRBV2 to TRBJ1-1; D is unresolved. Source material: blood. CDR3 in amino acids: CASIFQTNTEAFF. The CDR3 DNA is TGTGCCAGCATTTTCCAGACGAACACTGAAGCTTTCTTT.